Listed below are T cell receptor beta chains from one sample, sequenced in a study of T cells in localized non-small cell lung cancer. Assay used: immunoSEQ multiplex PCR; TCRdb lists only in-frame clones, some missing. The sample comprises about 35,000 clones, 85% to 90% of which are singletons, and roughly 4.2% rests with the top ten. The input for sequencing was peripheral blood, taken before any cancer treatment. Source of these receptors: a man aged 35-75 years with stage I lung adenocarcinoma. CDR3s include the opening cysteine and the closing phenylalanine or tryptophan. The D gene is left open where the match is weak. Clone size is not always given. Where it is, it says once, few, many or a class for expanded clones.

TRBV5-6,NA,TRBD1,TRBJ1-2,TGTGCCAGCAGCTTTAGTGACAGGGGGCGTATGGACTATGGCTACACCTTC,CASSFSDRGRMDYGYTF
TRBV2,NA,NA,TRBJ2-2,TGTGCCAGCGTCCGCACCCGGGTAACCGGGGAGCTGTTTTTT,CASVRTRVTGELFF
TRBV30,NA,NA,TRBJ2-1,TGTGCCTGGCGCATACAGAATGAGCAGTTCTTC,CAWRIQNEQFF
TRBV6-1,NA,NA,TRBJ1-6,TGTGCCAGCAGTGGTATGCAGAGAGGGAATTCACCCCTCCACTTT,CASSGMQRGNSPLHF
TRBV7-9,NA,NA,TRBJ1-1,TGTGCCAGCAGCTGGAACACTGAAGCTTTCTTT,CASSWNTEAFF
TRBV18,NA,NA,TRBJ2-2,TGTGCCAGCTCACCACTTATGACTTTTAACACCGGGGAGCTGTTTTTT,CASSPLMTFNTGELFF
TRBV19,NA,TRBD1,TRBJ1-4,TGTGCCAGTAGTATAGCAGGGGGCCCCGGGGAAAAACTGTTTTTT,CASSIAGGPGEKLFF
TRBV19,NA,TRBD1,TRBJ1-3,TGTGCCAGTAGTGCGACAGGGCTCGGAAACACCATATATTTT,CASSATGLGNTIYF
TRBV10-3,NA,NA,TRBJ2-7,TGTGCCATCAGTGTCCGGGTAAGGGACCACGAGCAGTACTTC,CAISVRVRDHEQYF
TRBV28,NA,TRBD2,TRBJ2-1,TGTGCCGCCAGCGGGACTAGCGTCTACAATGAGCAGTTCTTC,CAASGTSVYNEQFF
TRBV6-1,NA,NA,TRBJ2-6,TGTGCCAGCACGAACTCTGGGGCCAACGTCCTGACTTTC,CASTNSGANVLTF
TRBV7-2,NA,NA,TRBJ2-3,TGTGCCAGCAGCTTAAGGCCGTCCGGGGACTGGAGCACAGATACGCAGTATTTT,CASSLRPSGDWSTDTQYF
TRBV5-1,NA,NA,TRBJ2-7,TGCGCCAGCAGCTCTAACACTGTCAGCTCCTACGAGCAGTACTTC,CASSSNTVSSYEQYF
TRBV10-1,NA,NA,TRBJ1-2,TGCGCCAGCGGGGTGGAAGGGGCAGGTACGACTGGCTACACCTTC,CASGVEGAGTTGYTF
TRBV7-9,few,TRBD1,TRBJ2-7,TGTGCCAGCAGTACTACAGGGGTCCGGTACGAGCAGTACTTC,CASSTTGVRYEQYF
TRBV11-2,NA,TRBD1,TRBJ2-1,TGTGCCAGCAGCATGGACAGGGGGCACAATGAGCAGTTCTTC,CASSMDRGHNEQFF
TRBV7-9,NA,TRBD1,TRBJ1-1,TGTGCCAGCAGCCGAGGGGACAGTAACACTGAAGCTTTCTTT,CASSRGDSNTEAFF
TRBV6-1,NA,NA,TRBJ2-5,TGTGCCAGCAGCGTCGACGGAGGGGTGGGGACCCAGTACTTC,CASSVDGGVGTQYF
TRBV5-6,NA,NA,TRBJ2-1,TGTGCCAGCAGCTTGTCGGGGGGCGAGCAGTTCTTC,CASSLSGGEQFF
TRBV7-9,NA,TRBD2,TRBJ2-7,TGTGCCAGCAGCTCGGGGGGGTGGCAGTACTTC,CASSSGGWQYF
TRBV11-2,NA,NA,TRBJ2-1,TGTGCCAGCAGCTTAGTCTCCCATGAGCAGTTCTTC,CASSLVSHEQFF
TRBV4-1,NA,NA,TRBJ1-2,TGCGCCAGCAGCCCTACTTCCGGGACACCTAACTATGGCTACACCTTC,CASSPTSGTPNYGYTF
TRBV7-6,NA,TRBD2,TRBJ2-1,TGTGCCAGCAGCTTCAGCGCCTTTGGACTAGCGGGGGGACGAAGGAATGAGCAGTTCTTC,CASSFSAFGLAGGRRNEQFF
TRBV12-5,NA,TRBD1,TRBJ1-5,TGTGCTAGTGGATCCACCGGGACAGGGACCCAGCCCCAGCATTTT,CASGSTGTGTQPQHF
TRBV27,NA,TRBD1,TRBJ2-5,TGTGCCAGCAGTCCCCGCCAGGGGGCAGGGAGCCTCCAAGAGACCCAGTACTTC,CASSPRQGAGSLQETQYF
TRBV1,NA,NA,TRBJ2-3,TGCACCAGCCTCCACAGGGGGTCTAGCACAGATACGCAGTATTTT,CTSLHRGSSTDTQYF
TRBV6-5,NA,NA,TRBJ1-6,TGTGCCAGCAGTTACTCGCGGCAGGCGGACTCACCCCTCCACTTT,CASSYSRQADSPLHF
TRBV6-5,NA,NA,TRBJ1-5,TGTGCCAGCAGTTACACAGCCTATAGCAATCAGCCCCAGCATTTT,CASSYTAYSNQPQHF
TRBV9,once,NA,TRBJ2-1,TGTGCCAGCAGCCCCTTTGGGGGGGCGAATGAGCAGTTCTTC,CASSPFGGANEQFF
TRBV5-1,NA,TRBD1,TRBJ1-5,TGCGCCAGCAGCTTTACAGGGGTCGATCAGCCCCAGCATTTT,CASSFTGVDQPQHF
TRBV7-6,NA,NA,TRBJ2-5,TGTGCCAGCAGCTTGGCGGGACTTATGGAGACCCAGTACTTC,CASSLAGLMETQYF
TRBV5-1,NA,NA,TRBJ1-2,TGCGCCAGCAGCTTGGGGACCTATGGCTACACCTTC,CASSLGTYGYTF
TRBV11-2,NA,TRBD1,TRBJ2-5,TGTGCCAGCAGCCTAGGACAGGGGGGAAAGTGGACCCAGTACTTC,CASSLGQGGKWTQYF
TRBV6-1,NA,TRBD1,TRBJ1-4,TGTGCCAGCAGTGAAGCGAGGGGGCTCGGAGAAAAACTGTTTTTT,CASSEARGLGEKLFF
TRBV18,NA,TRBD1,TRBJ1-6,TGTGCCAGCTCACCTTACAGGGGGCTTGATTCACCCCTCCACTTT,CASSPYRGLDSPLHF
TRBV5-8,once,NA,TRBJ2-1,TGTGCCAGCAGCTTGGTTATCCCGGATGAGCAGTTCTTC,CASSLVIPDEQFF
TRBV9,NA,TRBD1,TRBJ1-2,TGTGCCAGCAGCGAGATCAGGGGGCGCGGGGCCGGTGGCTACACCTTC,CASSEIRGRGAGGYTF
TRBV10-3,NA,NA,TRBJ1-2,TGTGCCATCAGTGAGGGAGTAACAGGGATCCGCGGCTACACCTTC,CAISEGVTGIRGYTF
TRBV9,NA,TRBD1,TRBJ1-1,TGTGCCAGCAGCCTTCCCCAGACTCTAGGGACAGACACTGAAGCTTTCTTT,CASSLPQTLGTDTEAFF
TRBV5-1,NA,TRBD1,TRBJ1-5,TGCGCCAGCAGCCCGGGGCGGTGGACAGGGAATCAGCCCCAGCATTTT,CASSPGRWTGNQPQHF
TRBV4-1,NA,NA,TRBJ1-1,TGCGCCAGCAGCCGGGCCGGGACATCGGGGACTGAAGCTTTCTTT,CASSRAGTSGTEAFF
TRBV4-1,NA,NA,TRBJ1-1,TGCGCCAGCAGCCAAACAGGTGCTGAAGCTTTCTTT,CASSQTGAEAFF
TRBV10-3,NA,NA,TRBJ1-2,TGTGCCATCAGTGAGTCCTTTGAAGGCTATGGCTACACCTTC,CAISESFEGYGYTF
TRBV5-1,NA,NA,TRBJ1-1,TGCGCCAGCAGCTTGGATAGGACAGAAGCTTTCTTT,CASSLDRTEAFF
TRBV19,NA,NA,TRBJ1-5,TGTGCCAGTCGTGGACAGAATTATCAGCCCCAGCATTTT,CASRGQNYQPQHF
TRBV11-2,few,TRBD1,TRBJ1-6,TGTGCCAGCAGCTTTCTAACAGGGGGGAATTCACCCCTCCACTTT,CASSFLTGGNSPLHF
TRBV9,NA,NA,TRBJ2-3,TGTGCCAGCAGCGGAGGGGCGGCCACAGATACGCAGTATTTT,CASSGGAATDTQYF
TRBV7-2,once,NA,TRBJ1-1,TGTGCCAGCAGCTTAGAGGTTGACAAAATGAACACTGAAGCTTTCTTT,CASSLEVDKMNTEAFF
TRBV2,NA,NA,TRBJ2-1,TGTGCCAGCAGTGAAGCGCTTCTCGGGATTGGCGGCAGGGCTAATGAGCAGTTCTTC,CASSEALLGIGGRANEQFF
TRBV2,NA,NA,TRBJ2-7,TGTGCCAGCAGTGGAGGGCGACAATACGAGCAGTACTTC,CASSGGRQYEQYF
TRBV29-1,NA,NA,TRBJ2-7,TGCAGCGTCCGCGATATGGAGGCCCCCTACGAGCAGTACTTC,CSVRDMEAPYEQYF
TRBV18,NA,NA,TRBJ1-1,TGTGCCAGCTCATCGACCACTGAAGCTTTCTTT,CASSSTTEAFF
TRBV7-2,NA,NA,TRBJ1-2,TGTGCCAGCAGCCCAGGGGCTTATGGCTACACCTTC,CASSPGAYGYTF
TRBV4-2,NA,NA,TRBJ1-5,TGTGCCAGCAGCCAAGAACGATCTAGCAATCAGCCCCAGCATTTT,CASSQERSSNQPQHF
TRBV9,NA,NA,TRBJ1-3,TGTGCCAGCAGGCCAGGGACCGCTGGAAACACCATATATTTT,CASRPGTAGNTIYF